A selection of T cell receptor beta chains follows, all from one sample in a study of shared clonotypes between healthy human individuals. Generated by immunoSEQ multiplex PCR, the TCRdb table keeps only in-frame clones and is missing some. Seen here are 450,000 to 700,000 clones, roughly 95% observed once, and the top ten hold 0.095% to 0.12%. Source material: naive CD8+ T cells sorted from blood. The source of these receptors is a woman under 40 in good health. The conserved cysteine and the conserved F or W are not part of the CDR3 here. Expanded clones get a size class; other rows say once, few or many, or leave the size out.

>NA|TRBV6-5|TRBJ2-1
ASSYSGNNYNEQF
>NA|TRBV7-2|TRBJ2-7
ASSPLGGTYEQY
>NA|TRBV19|TRBJ2-2
ASRKENRETGELF
>NA|TRBV28|TRBJ1-1
ASSSPNTPEAF
>NA|TRBV9|TRBJ2-5
ASSVAGGKETQY
>NA|TRBV27|TRBJ2-7
ASSWTSGSYEQY
>NA|TRBV2|TRBJ2-1
ASRVDEQF
>NA|TRBV6-1|TRBJ1-1
ASSELLIMNTEAF
>NA|TRBV10-2|TRBJ2-1
ASSPESYNEQF
>NA|TRBV10-3|TRBJ2-1
AVSQENYNEQF
>NA|TRBV19|TRBJ2-7
ASSMRAATTSSYEQY
>NA|TRBV10-2|TRBJ2-7
ASSPHPPGQGAYEQY
>NA|TRBV2|TRBJ2-7
ASSDRIYEQY
>NA|TRBV19|TRBJ2-1
ASSIDLGHYNEQF
>NA|TRBV2|TRBJ2-3
ASRGQGGAALLVAYEVQY
>once|TRBV28|TRBJ1-4
ASSLYAGATNEKLF
>NA|TRBV27|TRBJ2-3
ASTPFSAASTDTQY
>NA|TRBV23-1|TRBJ2-7
ASSQFVYEQY
>NA|TRBV6-5|TRBJ2-1
ASSHDRGTWNEQF
>NA|TRBV4-1|TRBJ2-1
ASSYSGTSGYNEQF
>NA|TRBV4-1|NA
ASSPSLAFEQY
>NA|TRBV7-2|TRBJ1-1
ASSLGQGKAF
>NA|TRBV5-1|TRBJ2-7
ASSLSVGLLGYEQY
>NA|TRBV7-9|TRBJ2-7
ASSLPYGYEQY
>NA|TRBV28|TRBJ2-3
ASSFRPGSTDTQY
>NA|TRBV11-2|TRBJ2-7
APFVGGGTMYEQY
>once|TRBV29-1|TRBJ2-7
SVEEAGGGAEQY
>NA|TRBV7-2|TRBJ1-5
ASSTPGQGNQPQH
>NA|TRBV13|TRBJ1-6
ASSPEFNSPLH
>few|TRBV19|TRBJ2-7
ASSILGGSNEQY
>NA|TRBV19|TRBJ1-1
ASSIGRAGEAF